This is a list of T cell receptor beta chains from one sample in a study of shared clonotypes between healthy human individuals. Using immunoSEQ multiplex PCR, the repertoire was profiled, and TCRdb retains in-frame clones only, with some absent. The top ten hold roughly 15% of the sample, which has under 350,000 clones, roughly 91% seen once. The sample consisted of memory CD8+ T cells sorted from blood. These receptors all come from a man between 18 and 29 years old in good health. Each CDR3 is given with its conserved first and last residue. The D gene is left open where the match is weak. Clone size is shown for a subset of rows, as once, few, many or a class of expanded clone.

TRBJ1-2 | . | TRBV4-1 | . | TGCGCCAGCAGCCAAGACCCGACGGCAGGGGACTATGGCTACACCTTC | CASSQDPTAGDYGYTF
TRBJ2-7 | TRBD2 | TRBV30 | few | TGTGCCTGGACCCACGGGGGGAGCTCCTACGAGCAGTACTTC | CAWTHGGSSYEQYF
TRBJ1-1 | TRBD1 | TRBV28 | . | TGTGCCAGCAGGAGAGCCTGGGGACAGGGGGAAACTGAAGCTTTCTTT | CASRRAWGQGETEAFF
TRBJ2-7 | . | TRBV10-3 | . | TGTGCCATCAGTGAGTCGAGGGGCGGGACAGATCCCTACGAGCAGTACTTC | CAISESRGGTDPYEQYF
TRBJ1-4 | . | TRBV25-1 | few | TGTGCCAGCAGTCCAAGAACTAATGAAAAACTGTTTTTT | CASSPRTNEKLFF
TRBJ1-5 | . | TRBV10-3 | once | TGTGCCATCAGTGAGTCGAGAAATCAGCCCCAGCATTTT | CAISESRNQPQHF
TRBJ2-7 | . | TRBV27 | . | TGTGCCAGCAGTTTGTCTTCAACAGGGATCTGGGCCTACGAGCAGTACTTC | CASSLSSTGIWAYEQYF
TRBJ2-1 | . | TRBV4-1 | . | TGCGCCAGCAGCCAAGATAGGCTAAATGAGCAGTTCTTC | CASSQDRLNEQFF
TRBJ1-6 | TRBD1 | TRBV5-1 | . | TGCGCCAGCAGCTTGATTTATACAGGGGCAAATTCACCCCTCCACTTT | CASSLIYTGANSPLHF
TRBJ1-1 | . | TRBV7-9 | . | TGTGCCAGCAGCTTAGCGTGGATAGGGGAAGCTTTCTTT | CASSLAWIGEAFF
TRBJ1-6 | . | TRBV6-1 | many | TGTGCCAGCAGTGAACATCGCTCCTATAATTCACCCCTCCACTTT | CASSEHRSYNSPLHF
TRBJ2-2 | . | TRBV12-5 | . | TGTGCTAGTGGTTTGGAGCCGGCCCACACCGGGGAGCTGTTTTTT | CASGLEPAHTGELFF
TRBJ1-5 | . | TRBV6-1 | . | TGTGCCAGCAGTGAATTTTTCTCAGCCGTGACAGTAAATAATAGCAATCAGCCCCAGCATTTT | CASSEFFSAVTVNNSNQPQHF
TRBJ1-2 | TRBD1 | TRBV7-9 | . | TGTGCCAGCAGCGGGCCGGGACAGCCAACTAACTATGGCTACACCTTC | CASSGPGQPTNYGYTF
TRBJ2-2 | . | TRBV7-3 | once | TGTGCCAGCAGCTTTGAACAGGGTGACACCGGGGAGCTGTTTTTT | CASSFEQGDTGELFF
TRBJ1-1 | . | TRBV4-3 | . | TGCGCCAGCAGCCAAGGGCCAGACTCGAACACTGAAGCTTTCTTT | CASSQGPDSNTEAFF
TRBJ1-4 | . | TRBV19 | . | TGTGCCAGTAGGCGGCCAGACGAAAAACTGTTTTTT | CASRRPDEKLFF
TRBJ1-2 | . | TRBV11-2 | . | TGTGCCAGCAGCTATTCCGGGACCTATGGCTACACCTTC | CASSYSGTYGYTF
TRBJ2-7 | . | TRBV13 | . | TGTGCCAGCAGCTTAGGCGGAAACGAGCAGTACTTC | CASSLGGNEQYF
TRBJ2-7 | . | TRBV29-1 | . | TGCAGCGTTGGGGTGGACTCCTACGAGCAGTACTTC | CSVGVDSYEQYF
TRBJ2-2 | . | TRBV29-1 | . | TGCAGCGTGGCCCCCGTGGGCTTGGGCACCGGGGAGCTGTTTTTT | CSVAPVGLGTGELFF
TRBJ1-4 | TRBD1 | TRBV19 | . | TGTGCCAGTAGTATCCGACACATGGGACAGGGGGTAGAGGAAAAACTGTTTTTT | CASSIRHMGQGVEEKLFF
TRBJ2-7 | TRBD2 | TRBV4-1 | . | TGCGCCAGCAGCCAAGATGCCCCTGTTCGGGCGGGGGGGTTCTACGAGCAGTACTTC | CASSQDAPVRAGGFYEQYF
TRBJ1-1 | . | TRBV10-3 | . | TGTGCCATCAGTGCTGGGTACCCTGAAGCTTTCTTT | CAISAGYPEAFF
TRBJ2-7 | TRBD2 | TRBV11-2 | few | TGTGCCAGCAGCCCCGCGGGGGATACCGCCTACGAGCAGTACTTC | CASSPAGDTAYEQYF
TRBJ2-2 | . | TRBV7-9 | . | TGTGCCAGCAGCTTAGTTATCACCGGGGAGCTGTTTTTT | CASSLVITGELFF
TRBJ2-3 | TRBD2 | TRBV6-5 | . | TGTGCCAGCAGGGGACTAGCGGACGCAGATACGCAGTATTTT | CASRGLADADTQYF
TRBJ2-3 | TRBD2 | TRBV28 | . | TGTGCCAGCGGGGGGTCCAGCGGGAGGAGCACAGATACGCAGTATTTT | CASGGSSGRSTDTQYF
TRBJ1-1 | . | TRBV29-1 | . | TGCAGCGTTTGCAGGAACACTGAAGCTTTCTTT | CSVCRNTEAFF
TRBJ2-2 | . | TRBV7-4 | . | TGTGCCAGCAGCGCGACTGGCGGGACGAACACCGGGGAGCTGTTTTTT | CASSATGGTNTGELFF
TRBJ2-7 | . | TRBV7-9 | . | TGTGCCAGCAGCTCAAGTGGAGGAGTCGAGCAGTACTTC | CASSSSGGVEQYF
TRBJ1-1 | . | TRBV7-6 | . | TGTGCCAGCAGCCTAGAATACGCGGGCACTGAAGCTTTCTTT | CASSLEYAGTEAFF
TRBJ1-1 | TRBD1 | TRBV27 | . | TGTGCCAGCCGCACATCCTCCAGGGGGCTAAGGACTGAAGCTTTCTTT | CASRTSSRGLRTEAFF
TRBJ2-7 | . | TRBV6-1 | once | TGTGCCAGCAGTGGACGAACAGTTACCTACGAGCAGTACTTC | CASSGRTVTYEQYF
TRBJ2-7 | TRBD2 | TRBV6-6 | . | TGTGCCAGTGGGACTAGTGACACACCCGAGCAGTACTTC | CASGTSDTPEQYF
TRBJ2-1 | TRBD2 | TRBV7-9 | . | TGTGCCAGCAGGGCGGGAGGGGACAATGAGCAGTTCTTC | CASRAGGDNEQFF
TRBJ2-7 | . | TRBV6-6 | . | TGTGCCAGCAGTTACGGACTCGACTACGAGCAGTACTTC | CASSYGLDYEQYF
TRBJ2-2 | TRBD1 | TRBV7-6 | . | TGTGCCAGCAGGGGGACAGCGCCGAACACCGGGGAGCTGTTTTTT | CASRGTAPNTGELFF
TRBJ2-7 | . | TRBV30 | . | TGTGCCTGGACCCGGGACTCGTACGAGCAGTACTTC | CAWTRDSYEQYF
TRBJ1-1 | . | TRBV5-1 | . | TGCGCCAGCAGCCCCCTGGTCCCCGAGGGCGCTTTCTTT | CASSPLVPEGAFF
TRBJ1-5 | . | TRBV30 | few | TGTGCCTGGAGTGTAGGACAACCCAATCAGCCCCAGCATTTT | CAWSVGQPNQPQHF
TRBJ2-1 | TRBD2 | TRBV6-6 | . | TGTGCCAGCAGTTACGCTAGCGGGGGAAACAATGAGCAGTTCTTC | CASSYASGGNNEQFF
TRBJ1-1 | . | TRBV30 | . | TGTGCCTGGAGCGAGGGCATGAACACTGAAGCTTTCTTT | CAWSEGMNTEAFF
TRBJ2-7 | . | TRBV19 | . | TGTGCCAGTAGTAGTCTACAGGGTGGCTCCTACGAGCAGTACTTC | CASSSLQGGSYEQYF
TRBJ2-3 | . | TRBV7-8 | many | TGTGCCAGCAGCTTAGACAGACAGGGACTCTACACAGATACGCAGTATTTT | CASSLDRQGLYTDTQYF
TRBJ2-5 | . | TRBV2 | once | TGTGCCAGCAGTTTTCCTCCGGGACGGGGGCCGGAGACCCAGTACTTC | CASSFPPGRGPETQYF
TRBJ1-1 | . | TRBV27 | . | TGTGCCAGCAGTTTCAGGGGGAACACTGAAGCTTTCTTT | CASSFRGNTEAFF
TRBJ1-1 | TRBD1 | TRBV28 | . | TGTGCCAGCAGCTTGGGGGACAGGGACACTGAAGCTTTCTTT | CASSLGDRDTEAFF
TRBJ1-1 | . | TRBV5-6 | . | TGTGCCAGCAGCTTGGAGAACAGAAACTTACCTGAAGCTTTCTTT | CASSLENRNLPEAFF
TRBJ1-5 | . | TRBV27 | . | TGTGCCAGCAGCCCGGGGGGGGTATCGAGCAATCAGCCCCAGCATTTT | CASSPGGVSSNQPQHF
TRBJ2-4 | . | TRBV4-3 | once | TGCGCCAGCAGCCAAAGAACAGGAAGGATAGCCAAAAACATTCAGTACTTC | CASSQRTGRIAKNIQYF
TRBJ2-2 | . | TRBV7-9 | . | TGTGCCAGCAGCCTCAGGACGAACACCGGGGAGCTGTTTTTT | CASSLRTNTGELFF
TRBJ1-2 | . | TRBV9 | . | TGTGCCAGCAGCGTAGGGACAGCCTATGGCTACACCTTC | CASSVGTAYGYTF